This T cell receptor (beta chain) was sequenced in a study of blood T cell repertoires in COVID-19. Study overall: Both acute and convalescent COVID-19 samples were obtained from the United States, Italy and Spain.

Seattle patients were enrolled during active infection and followed longitudinally. This table comes from immunoSEQ multiplex PCR, and its TCRdb copy is limited to in-frame clones, with some not included. The data show hundreds of thousands of clones, roughly 89% seen once. Trimming cost V 2 bases and J 4 bases; bases outside gene matches: 3. The CDR3 extends over 15 amino acids. Input material: peripheral blood. The source is a woman between 35 and 50 years old with COVID-19, enrolled during active disease. This chain links TRBV6-7 with TRBJ1-3; 9 nucleotides agree with TRBD1. TRBV6-7 is an ORF, and what it does is uncertain. The CDR3 region is CASSYGTGIGNTIYF. For the CDR3, the DNA is TGTGCCAGCAGTTACGGGACAGGGATCGGAAACACCATATATTTT.